A single sample gave rise to the 16 T cell receptor beta chains below, sequenced in a study of blood T cell repertoires in COVID-19. Assay: immunoSEQ multiplex PCR; the TCRdb copy retains only in-frame clones and omits some. The table includes over 65,000 clones, approximately 78% detected once. Sequenced input: peripheral blood. The origin of the receptors is a human donor in a cohort sampled during active COVID-19.

This sequence joins TRBV18 and TRBJ1-5; D unresolved. The V gene lost 1 base and the J gene lost 4 bases, with 11 bases spanning the gap. The CDR3 totals 15 residues. The V gene's germline CDR1 is KGHSH and CDR2 LQKENI. DNA for the CDR3: TGTGCCAGCTCACCACGGGCCGGCGGGAATCAGCCCCAGCATTTT. It translates to CASSPRAGGNQPQHF.

V and J are TRBV28 and TRBJ2-3, with a tentative D call TRBD2 (6 bases). The CDR3 has 15 amino acids. V was shortened by 3 bases and J by 4 bases, with 14 bases between the two germline ends. From germline, CDR1 is MDHEN and CDR2 SYDVKM. Here the CDR3 reads CASSLGLTVPDTQYF. Here the CDR3 DNA reads TGTGCCAGCAGTTTGGGACTTACCGTCCCAGATACGCAGTATTTT.

This sequence joins TRBV7-9 and TRBJ2-1; 11 nucleotides agree with TRBD2. Germline V CDR1 and CDR2: SEHNR, FQNEAQ (reference sequence). The CDR3 has 16 residues. Trimming took 0 bases from V and 3 from J; bases not matched to a gene: 1. The CDR3, as DNA: TGTGCCAGCAGCTTAGCGACTAGCGGGAACTACAATGAGCAGTTCTTC. It codes for CASSLATSGNYNEQFF.

V is TRBV7-9 and J is TRBJ2-7, with TRBD2 as a possible D gene (5 bases). The germline CDR1 and CDR2 sequences are SEHNR and FQNEAQ (reference sequence). The CDR3 length is 15 residues. V was cut by 5 bases and J by 6 bases, with 20 bases left in between. The CDR3 here is CASSRGLSVVLEQYF. CDR3 DNA sequence: TGTGCCAGCAGCCGAGGGTTGTCAGTGGTCCTCGAGCAGTACTTC.

The chain links TRBV28 to TRBJ2-1; 7 nucleotides match TRBD2. Trimming removed 2 bases from V and 7 bases from J; junction bases left unmatched: 11. CDR1 is MDHEN, CDR2 SYDVKM, per germline. The CDR3 is made up of 16 amino acids. The CDR3 DNA follows: TGTGCCAGCAGTTTAAAAATCGGGAGGAGGTTTAATGAGCAGTTCTTC. Its translation is CASSLKIGRRFNEQFF. The full variable domain, in which reference TRBV28 and TRBJ2-1 provide the parts outside the CDR3, is DVKVTQSSRYLVKRTGEKVFLECVQDMDHENMFWYRQDPGLGLRLIYFSYDVKMKEKGDIPEGYSVSREKKERFSLILESASTNQTSMYLCASSLKIGRRFNEQFFGPGTRLTVL.

The chain is built from TRBV19 and TRBJ2-7; tentatively, D is TRBD2 (5 bases). CDR1 LNHDA and CDR2 SQIVND come from the germline V gene (reference sequence). The V gene lost 5 bases and the J gene lost 2 bases, with 13 bases spanning the gap. The CDR3 spans 14 residues. The CDR3 is CASSAPGSTYEQYF. CDR3 bases: TGTGCCAGTAGTGCTCCGGGAAGCACCTACGAGCAGTACTTC.

The chain combines TRBV27 with TRBJ1-2, with 11 bases lining up with TRBD1. The CDR3 sequence is 16 residues long. Per the germline V gene, CDR1 is MNHEY and CDR2 is SMNVEV (reference sequence). The ends lost 5 bases at V and 7 bases at J; junction bases unmatched: 12. This CDR3 reads CASSLTWTGGGGGYTF. DNA of the CDR3: TGTGCCAGCAGTCTGACTTGGACAGGGGGCGGAGGTGGCTACACCTTC.

This sequence joins TRBV5-5 and TRBJ2-2; perhaps TRBD2 as D (6 bases). Trimming stripped 4 bases from V and 0 bases from J, with 13 bases between. Germline-derived CDR1 and CDR2 are SGHKS and YYEKEE (reference sequence). This CDR3 has 16 amino acids. This CDR3 is CASSPSGGTNTGELFF. CDR3 bases: TGTGCCAGCAGCCCGTCGGGCGGGACGAACACCGGGGAGCTGTTTTTT.

The rearrangement links TRBV3-1 (or the pseudogene TRBV3-2) to TRBJ2-7, with a weak D call TRBD1 (6 bases). V was shortened by 2 bases and J by 5 bases, with 13 bases between the two germline ends. The V gene's germline CDR1 is LGHDT and CDR2 YNNKEL (reference sequence). The CDR3 consists of 14 residues. The CDR3 loop is CASSQTGFSHEQYF. For the CDR3, the DNA is TGTGCCAGCAGCCAAACAGGGTTTTCCCACGAGCAGTACTTC.

The chain carries TRBV7-2 and TRBJ2-1; no firm D call. V was cut by 5 bases and J by 7 bases, with 15 bases left in between. The CDR3 is made up of 14 amino acids. The germline CDR1 and CDR2 sequences are SGHTA and FQGNSA. The CDR3 DNA reads TGTGCCAGCAGCCCGGGTCTTGGCCTAAATGAGCAGTTCTTC. Its translation: CASSPGLGLNEQFF.

This sequence joins TRBV5-4 and TRBJ1-1; D uncertain. CDR1 and CDR2 from the germline V gene are SGHNT and YYREEE (reference sequence). Trimming removed 0 bases at V and 0 bases at J, with 9 bases between. CDR3 size: 15 residues. The CDR3 DNA is TGTGCCAGCAGCTTGGGCGGTAGTTTGAACACTGAAGCTTTCTTT. Amino acid sequence: CASSLGGSLNTEAFF.

The chain has TRBV4-3 and TRBJ2-1; D is unclear. The germline CDR1 and CDR2 sequences are LGHNA and YSLEER. The CDR3 loop spans 13 amino acids. The ends were cut back, 0 bases at V and 7 bases at J, with 7 bases in the middle. This CDR3 reads CASSQDGSNEQFF. CDR3 DNA: TGCGCCAGCAGCCAAGATGGCAGTAATGAGCAGTTCTTC.

The chain joins TRBV4-1 to TRBJ2-1; 10 bases match TRBD2. Germline V lookup: CDR1 MGHRA, CDR2 YSYEKL. The CDR3 spans 16 residues. Trimming removed 3 bases from V and 2 bases from J; junction bases left unmatched: 4. Here the CDR3 DNA reads TGCGCCAGCAGCCACCTAGCGGGGGACCCCTACAATGAGCAGTTCTTC. It yields the protein CASSHLAGDPYNEQFF.

The chain recombines TRBV5-1 with TRBJ2-1; 10 bases are shared with TRBD2. The germline CDR1 and CDR2 sequences are SGHRS and YFSETQ. This CDR3 is built from 15 residues. Trimming removed 0 bases from V and 3 bases from J; junction bases left unmatched: 0. CDR3: CASSLASGGYNEQFF. The CDR3 coding sequence is TGCGCCAGCAGCTTGGCTAGCGGGGGCTACAATGAGCAGTTCTTC.

This chain uses TRBV5-1 with TRBJ1-4, with 7 nucleotides matching TRBD1. The CDR3 totals 15 residues. Germline-derived CDR1 and CDR2 are SGHRS and YFSETQ. The V and J ends lost 4 bases and 3 bases, in that order; junction bases with no gene match: 6. CDR3 loop: CASSAGGSANEKLFF. The CDR3, as DNA: TGCGCCAGCAGCGCAGGGGGATCAGCTAATGAAAAACTGTTTTTT.

The chain is built from TRBV7-2 and TRBJ2-7, with 9 bases lining up with TRBD2. Germline trimming cut 0 bases from V and 1 base from J; bases unmatched to any gene: 4. The CDR3 consists of 16 residues. Germline loops: CDR1 SGHTA, CDR2 FQGNSA. The CDR3 spells CASSLAVLAGSYEQYF. CDR3 in DNA: TGTGCCAGCAGCTTAGCAGTACTAGCGGGTTCCTACGAGCAGTACTTC.